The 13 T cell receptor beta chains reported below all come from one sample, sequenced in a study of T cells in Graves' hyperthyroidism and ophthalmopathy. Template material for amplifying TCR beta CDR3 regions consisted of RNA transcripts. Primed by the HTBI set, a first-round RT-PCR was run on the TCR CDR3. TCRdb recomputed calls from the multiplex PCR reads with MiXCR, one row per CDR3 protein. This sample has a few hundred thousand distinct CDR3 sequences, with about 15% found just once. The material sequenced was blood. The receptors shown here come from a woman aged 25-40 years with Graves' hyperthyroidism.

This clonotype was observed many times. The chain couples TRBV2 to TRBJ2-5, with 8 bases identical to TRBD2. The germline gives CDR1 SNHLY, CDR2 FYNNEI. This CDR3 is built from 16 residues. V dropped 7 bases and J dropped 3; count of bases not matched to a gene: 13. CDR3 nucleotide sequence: TGTGCCAGCATCCCACTAGGGACTAGGGAAGAAGAGACCCAGTACTTC. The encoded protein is CASIPLGTREEETQYF.

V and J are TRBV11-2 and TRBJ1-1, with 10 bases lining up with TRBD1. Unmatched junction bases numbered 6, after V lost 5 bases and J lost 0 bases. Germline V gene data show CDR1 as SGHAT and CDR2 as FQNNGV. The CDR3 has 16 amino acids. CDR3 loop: CASSNGQGDMNTEAFF. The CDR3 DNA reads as TGTGCCAGCAGCAACGGACAGGGGGACATGAACACTGAAGCTTTCTTT.

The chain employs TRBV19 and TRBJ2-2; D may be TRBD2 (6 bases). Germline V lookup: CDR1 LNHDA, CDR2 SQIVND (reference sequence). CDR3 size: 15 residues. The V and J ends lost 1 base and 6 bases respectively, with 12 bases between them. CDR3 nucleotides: TGTGCCAGTAGTATAGGACTAGTGAAGGCCGGGGAGCTGTTTTTT. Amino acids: CASSIGLVKAGELFF. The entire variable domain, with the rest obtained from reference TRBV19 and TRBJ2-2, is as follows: DGGITQSPKYLFRKEGQNVTLSCEQNLNHDAMYWYRQDPGQGLRLIYYSQIVNDFQKGDIAEGYSVSREKKESFPLTVTSAQKNPTAFYLCASSIGLVKAGELFFGEGSRLTVL.

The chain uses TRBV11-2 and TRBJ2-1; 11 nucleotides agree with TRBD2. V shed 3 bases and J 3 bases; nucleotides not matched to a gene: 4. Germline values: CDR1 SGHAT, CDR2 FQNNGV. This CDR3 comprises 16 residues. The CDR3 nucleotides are TGTGCCAGCAGCTTTGTCCTAGCGGGAGGCTACAATGAGCAGTTCTTC. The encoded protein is CASSFVLAGGYNEQFF.

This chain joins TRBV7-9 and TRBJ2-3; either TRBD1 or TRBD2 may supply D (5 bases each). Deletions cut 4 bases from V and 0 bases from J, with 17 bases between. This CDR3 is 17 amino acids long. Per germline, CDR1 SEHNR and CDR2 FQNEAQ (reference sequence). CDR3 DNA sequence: TGTGCCAGCAGCTCGACTACCGGGACGGAGAGCACAGATACGCAGTATTTT. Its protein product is CASSSTTGTESTDTQYF.

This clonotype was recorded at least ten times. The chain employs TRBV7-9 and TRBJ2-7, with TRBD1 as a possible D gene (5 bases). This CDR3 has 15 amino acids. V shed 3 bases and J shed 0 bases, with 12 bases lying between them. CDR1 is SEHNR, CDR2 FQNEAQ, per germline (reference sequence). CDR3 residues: CASSLGLTSSYEQYF. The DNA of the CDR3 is TGTGCCAGCAGCTTGGGGCTGACGAGCTCCTACGAGCAGTACTTC.

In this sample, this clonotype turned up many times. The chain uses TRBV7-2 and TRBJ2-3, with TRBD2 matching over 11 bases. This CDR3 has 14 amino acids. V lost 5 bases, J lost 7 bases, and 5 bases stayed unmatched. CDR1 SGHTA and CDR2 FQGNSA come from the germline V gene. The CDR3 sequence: CASSPLAGGNTQYF. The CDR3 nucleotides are TGTGCCAGCAGCCCTCTAGCGGGAGGAAATACGCAGTATTTT.

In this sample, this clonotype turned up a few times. The DNA of the CDR3 is TGTGCCAGCAGTCCCCCCGGGGGGGTTACCGGGGAGCTGTTTTTT. Translating it yields CASSPPGGVTGELFF. The V gene is TRBV28, the J gene TRBJ2-2; 8 positions match TRBD2. The germline V gene encodes CDR1 MDHEN and CDR2 SYDVKM. J gave up 5 bases and V 5 bases, and 7 bases lay outside the gene matches. The CDR3 consists of 15 residues.

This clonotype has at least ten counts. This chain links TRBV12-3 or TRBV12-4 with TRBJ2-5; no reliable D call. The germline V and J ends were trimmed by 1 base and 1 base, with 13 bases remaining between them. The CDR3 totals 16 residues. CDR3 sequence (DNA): TGTGCCAGCAGTTTAGGCCTCCTAGGATTCCAAGAGACCCAGTACTTC. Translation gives CASSLGLLGFQETQYF.

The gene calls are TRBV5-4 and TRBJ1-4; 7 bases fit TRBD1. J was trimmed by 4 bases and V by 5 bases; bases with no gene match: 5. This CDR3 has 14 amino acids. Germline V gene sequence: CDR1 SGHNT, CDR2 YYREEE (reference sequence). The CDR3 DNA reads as TGTGCCAGCAGGTCGACAGGGAGTAATGAAAAACTGTTTTTT. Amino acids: CASRSTGSNEKLFF.

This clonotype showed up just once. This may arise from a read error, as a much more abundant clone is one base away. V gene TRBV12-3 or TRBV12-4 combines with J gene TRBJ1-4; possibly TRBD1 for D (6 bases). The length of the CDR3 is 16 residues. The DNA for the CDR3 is TGTGCCAACAGTTCCCACAGGGACTCAACGGGGGAAAAACTGTTTTTT. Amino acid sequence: CANSSHRDSTGEKLFF.

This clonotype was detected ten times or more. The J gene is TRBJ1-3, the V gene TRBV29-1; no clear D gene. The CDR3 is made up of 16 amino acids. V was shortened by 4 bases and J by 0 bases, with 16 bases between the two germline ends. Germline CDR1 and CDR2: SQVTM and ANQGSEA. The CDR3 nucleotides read TGCAGCGTTGTAGGGTCAGGAGGAAGCTCTGGAAACACCATATATTTT. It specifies CSVVGSGGSSGNTIYF.

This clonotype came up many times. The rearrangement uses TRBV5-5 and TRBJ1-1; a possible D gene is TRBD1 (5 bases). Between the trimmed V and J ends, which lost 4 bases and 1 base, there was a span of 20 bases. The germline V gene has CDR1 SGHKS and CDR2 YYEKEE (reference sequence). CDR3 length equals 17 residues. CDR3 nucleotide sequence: TGTGCCAGCAGCCCCGAATGGGGCGGGGGTACGAACACTGAAGCTTTCTTT. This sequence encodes CASSPEWGGGTNTEAFF. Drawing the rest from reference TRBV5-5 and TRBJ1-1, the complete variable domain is DAGVTQSPTHLIKTRGQQVTLRCSPISGHKSVSWYQQVLGQGPQFIFQYYEKEERGRGNFPDRFSARQFPNYSSELNVNALLLGDSALYLCASSPEWGGGTNTEAFFGQGTRLTVV.